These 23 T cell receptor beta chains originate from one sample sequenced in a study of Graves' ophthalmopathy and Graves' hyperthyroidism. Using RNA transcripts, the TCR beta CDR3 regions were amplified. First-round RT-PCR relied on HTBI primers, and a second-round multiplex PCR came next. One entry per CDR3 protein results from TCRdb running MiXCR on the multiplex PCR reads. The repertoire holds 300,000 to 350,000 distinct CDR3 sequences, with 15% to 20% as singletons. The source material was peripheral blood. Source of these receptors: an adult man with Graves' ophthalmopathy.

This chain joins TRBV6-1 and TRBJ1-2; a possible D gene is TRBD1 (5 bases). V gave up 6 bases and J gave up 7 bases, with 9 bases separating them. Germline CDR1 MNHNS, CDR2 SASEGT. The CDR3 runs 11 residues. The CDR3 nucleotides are TGTGCCAGCAGACGGGACTCTGGCTACACCTTC. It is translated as CASRRDSGYTF.

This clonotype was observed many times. The CDR3 sequence is CASSYTGVWGYTF. CDR3 bases: TGTGCCAGCAGTTATACAGGGGTATGGGGCTACACCTTC. This chain connects TRBV28 to TRBJ1-2, with 7 bases matching TRBD1. J was trimmed by 8 bases and V by 4 bases; bases with no gene match: 7. Germline V gene lookup returns CDR1 MDHEN and CDR2 SYDVKM. The CDR3 is 13 residues long.

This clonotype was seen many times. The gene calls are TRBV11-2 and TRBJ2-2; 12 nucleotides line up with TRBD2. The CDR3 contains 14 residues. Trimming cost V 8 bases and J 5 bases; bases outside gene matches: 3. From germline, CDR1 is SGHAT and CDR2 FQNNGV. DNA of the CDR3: TGTGCCAGCTCTGGACTAGCGGGAACCGGGGAGCTGTTTTTT. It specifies CASSGLAGTGELFF. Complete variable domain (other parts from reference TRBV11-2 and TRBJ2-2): EAGVAQSPRYKIIEKRQSVAFWCNPISGHATLYWYQQILGQGPKLLIQFQNNGVVDDSQLPKDRFSAERLKGVDSTLKIQPAKLEDSAVYLCASSGLAGTGELFFGEGSRLTVL.

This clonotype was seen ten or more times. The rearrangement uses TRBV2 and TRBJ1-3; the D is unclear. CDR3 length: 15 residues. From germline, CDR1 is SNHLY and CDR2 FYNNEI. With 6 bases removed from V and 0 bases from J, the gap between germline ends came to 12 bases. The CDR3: CASSPGRFSGNTIYF. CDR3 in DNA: TGTGCCAGCAGCCCAGGACGGTTCTCTGGAAACACCATATATTTT.

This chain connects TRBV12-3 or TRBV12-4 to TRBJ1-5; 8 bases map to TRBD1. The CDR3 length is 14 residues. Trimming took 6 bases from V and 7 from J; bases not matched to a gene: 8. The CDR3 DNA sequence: TGTGCCAGCAGCAAGACAGGGGTTCGACAGCCCCAGCATTTT. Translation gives CASSKTGVRQPQHF.

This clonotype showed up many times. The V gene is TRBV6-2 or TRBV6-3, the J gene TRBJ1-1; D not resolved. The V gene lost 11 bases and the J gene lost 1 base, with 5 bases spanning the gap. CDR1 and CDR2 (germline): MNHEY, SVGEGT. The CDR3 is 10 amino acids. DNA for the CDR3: TGTGCCGTCAGGAACACTGAAGCTTTCTTT. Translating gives CAVRNTEAFF.

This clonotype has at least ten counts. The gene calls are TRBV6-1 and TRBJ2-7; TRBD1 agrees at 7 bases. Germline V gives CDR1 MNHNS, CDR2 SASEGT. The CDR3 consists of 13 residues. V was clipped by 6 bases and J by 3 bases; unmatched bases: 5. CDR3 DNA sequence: TGTGCCAGCAGGAACGCAGGGGGCTACGAGCAGTACTTC. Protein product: CASRNAGGYEQYF.

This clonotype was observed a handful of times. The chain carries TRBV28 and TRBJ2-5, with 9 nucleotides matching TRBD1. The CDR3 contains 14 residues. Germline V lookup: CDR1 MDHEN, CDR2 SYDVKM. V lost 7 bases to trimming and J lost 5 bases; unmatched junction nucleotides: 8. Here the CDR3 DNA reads TGTGCCAGCATCCGGACAGGGGTCGGTGAGACCCAGTACTTC. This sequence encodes CASIRTGVGETQYF.

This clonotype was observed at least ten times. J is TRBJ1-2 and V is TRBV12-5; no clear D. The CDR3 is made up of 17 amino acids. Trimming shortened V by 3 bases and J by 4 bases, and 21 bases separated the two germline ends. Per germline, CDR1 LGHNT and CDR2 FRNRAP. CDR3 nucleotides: TGTGCTAGTGGTTTTGCTCCGGGTGCGGGATTCGTCTATGGCTACACCTTC. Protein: CASGFAPGAGFVYGYTF.

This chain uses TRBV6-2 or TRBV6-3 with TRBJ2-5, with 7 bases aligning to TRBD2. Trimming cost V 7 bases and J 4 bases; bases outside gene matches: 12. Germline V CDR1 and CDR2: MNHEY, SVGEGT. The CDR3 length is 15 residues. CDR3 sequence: CASTDREVLGETQYF. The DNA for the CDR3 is TGTGCCAGCACCGACCGGGAGGTTCTCGGAGAGACCCAGTACTTC.

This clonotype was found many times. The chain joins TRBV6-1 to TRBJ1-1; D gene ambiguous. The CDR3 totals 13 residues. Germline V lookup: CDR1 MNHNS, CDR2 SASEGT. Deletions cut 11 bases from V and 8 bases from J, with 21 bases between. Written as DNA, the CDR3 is TGTGCCGGGGAGGAGGACCCGGCCGCGGAAGCTTTCTTT. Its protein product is CAGEEDPAAEAFF.

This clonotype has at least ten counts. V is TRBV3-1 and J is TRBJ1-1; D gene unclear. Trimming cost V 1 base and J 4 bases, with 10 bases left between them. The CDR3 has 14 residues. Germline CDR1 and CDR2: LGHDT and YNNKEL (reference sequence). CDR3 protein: CASSQGVMGTEAFF. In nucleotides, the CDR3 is TGTGCCAGCAGCCAAGGTGTGATGGGCACTGAAGCTTTCTTT.

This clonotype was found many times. Here the CDR3 DNA reads TGTGCCACCAACTACGCAGCTCCCAACACCGGGGAGCTGTTTTTT. This encodes CATNYAAPNTGELFF. The rearrangement uses TRBV24-1 and TRBJ2-2; the D is unclear. Trimming stripped 8 bases from V and 2 bases from J, with 14 bases between. The CDR3 runs 15 residues. Looked up from germline, CDR1 is KGHDR and CDR2 is SFDVKD.

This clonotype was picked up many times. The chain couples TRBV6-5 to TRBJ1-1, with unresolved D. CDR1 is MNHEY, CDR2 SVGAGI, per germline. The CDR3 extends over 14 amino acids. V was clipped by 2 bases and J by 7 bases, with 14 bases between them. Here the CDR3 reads CASSYRSGDIEAFF. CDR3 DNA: TGTGCCAGCAGTTACAGGTCCGGGGATATTGAAGCTTTCTTT.

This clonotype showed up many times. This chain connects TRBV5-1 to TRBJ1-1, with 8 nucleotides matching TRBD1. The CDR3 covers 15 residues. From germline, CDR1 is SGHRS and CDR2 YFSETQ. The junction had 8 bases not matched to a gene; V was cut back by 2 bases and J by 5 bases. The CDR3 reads CASSLSGGAGTEAFF. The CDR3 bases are TGCGCCAGCAGCTTATCAGGGGGCGCGGGGACTGAAGCTTTCTTT.

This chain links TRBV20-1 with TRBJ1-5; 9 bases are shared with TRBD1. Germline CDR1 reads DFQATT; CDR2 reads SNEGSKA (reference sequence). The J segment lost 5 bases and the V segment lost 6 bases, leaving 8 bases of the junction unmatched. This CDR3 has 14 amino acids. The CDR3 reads CSALGQGLDQPQHF. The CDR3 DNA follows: TGCAGTGCGCTAGGACAGGGGTTAGATCAGCCCCAGCATTTT.

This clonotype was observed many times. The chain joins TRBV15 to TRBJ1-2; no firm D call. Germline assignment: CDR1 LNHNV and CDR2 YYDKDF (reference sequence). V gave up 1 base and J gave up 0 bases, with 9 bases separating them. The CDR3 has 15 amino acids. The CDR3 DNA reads TGTGCCACCAGCAGAGGGGCGGGCACTAACTATGGCTACACCTTC. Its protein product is CATSRGAGTNYGYTF.

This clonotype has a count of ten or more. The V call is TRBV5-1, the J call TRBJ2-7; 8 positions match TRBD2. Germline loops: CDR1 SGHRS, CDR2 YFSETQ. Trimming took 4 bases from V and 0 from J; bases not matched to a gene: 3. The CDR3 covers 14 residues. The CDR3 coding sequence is TGCGCCAGCAGCATCGGGAGGGCCTCCTACGAGCAGTACTTC. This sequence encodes CASSIGRASYEQYF. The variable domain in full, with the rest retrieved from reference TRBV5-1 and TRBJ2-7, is KAGVTQTPRYLIKTRGQQVTLSCSPISGHRSVSWYQQTPGQGLQFLFEYFSETQRNKGNFPGRFSGRQFSNSRSEMNVSTLELGDSALYLCASSIGRASYEQYFGPGTRLTVT.

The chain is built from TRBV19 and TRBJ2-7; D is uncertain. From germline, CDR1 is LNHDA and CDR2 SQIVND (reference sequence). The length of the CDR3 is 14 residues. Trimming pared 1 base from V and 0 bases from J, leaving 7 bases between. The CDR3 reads CASSIAGISYEQYF. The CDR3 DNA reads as TGTGCCAGTAGTATAGCTGGGATCTCCTACGAGCAGTACTTC.

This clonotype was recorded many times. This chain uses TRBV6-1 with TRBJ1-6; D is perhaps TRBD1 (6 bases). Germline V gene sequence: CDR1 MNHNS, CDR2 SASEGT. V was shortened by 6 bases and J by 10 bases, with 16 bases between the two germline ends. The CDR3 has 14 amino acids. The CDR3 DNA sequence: TGTGCCAGCAGGCCGGGACAAACCAGGTCACCCCTCCACTTT. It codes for CASRPGQTRSPLHF.

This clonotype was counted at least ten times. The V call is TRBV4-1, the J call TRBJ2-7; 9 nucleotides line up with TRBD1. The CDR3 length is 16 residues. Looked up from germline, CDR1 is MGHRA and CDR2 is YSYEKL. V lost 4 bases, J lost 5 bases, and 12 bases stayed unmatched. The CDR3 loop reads CASSLVTQGARDEQYF. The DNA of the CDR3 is TGCGCCAGCAGCCTTGTAACACAGGGGGCGAGAGACGAGCAGTACTTC.

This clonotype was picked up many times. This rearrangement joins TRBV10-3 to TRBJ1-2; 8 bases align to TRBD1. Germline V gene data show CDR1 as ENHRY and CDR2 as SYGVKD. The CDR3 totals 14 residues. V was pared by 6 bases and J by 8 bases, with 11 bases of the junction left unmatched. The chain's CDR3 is CAIRGTGEFGGYTF. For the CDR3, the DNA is TGTGCCATCAGGGGGACAGGCGAATTCGGGGGCTACACCTTC.

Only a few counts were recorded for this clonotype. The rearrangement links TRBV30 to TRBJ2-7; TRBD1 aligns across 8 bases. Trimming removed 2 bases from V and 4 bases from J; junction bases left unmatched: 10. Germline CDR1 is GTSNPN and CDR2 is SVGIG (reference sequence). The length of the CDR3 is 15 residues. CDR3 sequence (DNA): TGTGCCTGGAGTAAGGGGCAGGGGGCGCTTTACGAGCAGTACTTC. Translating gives CAWSKGQGALYEQYF.